What follows is one T cell receptor beta chain and its context. Its target is not known. The table came from immunoSEQ multiplex PCR; TCRdb's copy has only in-frame clones and leaves some out. Of about 7,300 clones listed, around 86% are singletons. In germline, CDR1 is MGHRA, CDR2 YSYEKL. The V gene end was trimmed by 3 bases and the J gene end by 4 bases; junction bases not matched to a gene: 7. The length of the CDR3 is 15 residues. This entry belongs to a study of OX40 agonist ivuxolimab in advanced cancers. Study conclusions and caveats: Dosing at 0.1 to 3.0 mg/kg was accompanied by clonal expansion of CD4+ and CD8+ blood T cells by week 6. Among the nonresponders, some also had low normalized T-cell clonal expansion.

The genes are TRBV4-1 and TRBJ1-2; 8 bases align to TRBD1. The sequenced sample was CD4+ or CD8+ T cells sorted from blood, obtained in a trial of the OX40 agonist ivuxolimab. The clonotype originates from an adult with an advanced solid tumor such as melanoma, head and neck, liver or kidney cancer. The chain's CDR3 is CASSQGQAFFYGYTF. CDR3 DNA: TGCGCCAGCAGCCAGGGACAGGCGTTTTTCTATGGCTACACCTTC.